This TCR beta chain appears in the sequencing data of a study of blood T cell repertoires in COVID-19. The method was immunoSEQ multiplex PCR; TCRdb's version includes in-frame clones alone and lacks a portion of them. The sample includes roughly 84,000 clones, 60% to 80% seen only once; the top ten take roughly a third. Trimming removed 4 bases from V and 5 bases from J, with 14 bases in between. Germline values: CDR1 GTSNPN, CDR2 SVGIG (reference sequence). CDR3 length: 13 amino acids. The specimen was peripheral blood. The chain combines TRBV30 with TRBJ1-1, with D perhaps matching TRBD1 (5 bases). The sequence was collected from a man in his sixties with COVID-19, enrolled during active disease. The CDR3 nucleotides read TGTGCCTGGAAACTATCGGGGGGAACTGAAGCTTTCTTT. Translating gives CAWKLSGGTEAFF.